One and the same sample provided the 23 T cell receptor beta chains below, sequenced in a study of T cells in Graves' hyperthyroidism and ophthalmopathy. Using RNA transcripts as the source, TCR beta CDR3 regions were amplified. The HTBI set primed first-round TCR CDR3 RT-PCR. TCRdb reprocessed the multiplex PCR reads via MiXCR and lists one record per CDR3 protein. In the table there are roughly 700,000 distinct CDR3 sequences, 14% of which are singletons. Specimen: blood. The receptors here all came from a woman younger than 30 with Graves' hyperthyroidism.

This clonotype was detected only a few times. The chain uses TRBV7-9 and TRBJ1-6; 10 bases align to TRBD1. With 6 bases clipped from V and 10 bases from J, the junction kept 6 bases outside the gene matches. The CDR3 is made up of 14 amino acids. CDR1 and CDR2 (germline): SEHNR, FQNEAQ (reference sequence). CDR3 nucleotides: TGTGCCAGCAGTCTGACAGGGGGCGGGTCACCCCTCCACTTT. Translation gives CASSLTGGGSPLHF.

The chain carries TRBV7-3 and TRBJ1-4; possible D gene TRBD1, 5 bases. CDR1 and CDR2 from the germline V gene are SGHTA and FQGTGA. This CDR3 region has 14 residues. The V and J ends lost 4 bases and 8 bases respectively, with 14 bases between them. In nucleotides, the CDR3 is TGTGCCAGCAGCTCAACAGAGGAGGGGGAAAAACTGTTTTTT. Translation gives CASSSTEEGEKLFF.

This clonotype was counted between two and nine times. The V gene is TRBV5-4, the J gene TRBJ1-6; no firm D call. Germline-derived CDR1 and CDR2 are SGHNT and YYREEE (reference sequence). There are 16 residues in the CDR3. V was shortened by 3 bases and J by 2 bases, with 12 bases between the two germline ends. Here the CDR3 reads CASSSSRSPYNSPLHF. The CDR3 DNA follows: TGTGCCAGCAGCTCTTCACGATCTCCCTATAATTCACCCCTCCACTTT.

In this sample, this clonotype turned up a few times. The chain joins TRBV29-1 to TRBJ1-1; D unresolved. CDR3 length: 9 amino acids. Deletions cut 3 bases from V and 7 bases from J, with 3 bases between. Germline loops: CDR1 SQVTM, CDR2 ANQGSEA. The CDR3 is CSVDSEAFF. Written as DNA, the CDR3 is TGCAGCGTTGACAGTGAAGCTTTCTTT. The full variable domain, in which reference TRBV29-1 and TRBJ1-1 provide the parts outside the CDR3, is SAVISQKPSRDICQRGTSLTIQCQVDSQVTMMFWYRQQPGQSLTLIATANQGSEATYESGFVIDKFPISRPNLTFSTLTVSNMSPEDSSIYLCSVDSEAFFGQGTRLTVV.

This clonotype was observed a handful of times. The V and J genes are TRBV7-8 and TRBJ1-2; no clear D. Between the trimmed V and J ends, which lost 4 bases and 6 bases, there was a span of 12 bases. The CDR3 extends over 13 amino acids. Germline lookup yields CDR1 SGHVS and CDR2 FQNEAQ. The CDR3 reads CASSSTRKHGYTF. DNA of the CDR3: TGTGCCAGCAGCTCCACACGGAAACATGGCTACACCTTC.

In its sample, this clonotype was seen many times. This chain links TRBV11-2 with TRBJ2-1; D is unresolved. This CDR3 is 12 amino acids long. V was shortened by 4 bases and J by 9 bases, with 10 bases between the two germline ends. Looked up from germline, CDR1 is SGHAT and CDR2 is FQNNGV. The CDR3 loop reads CASSSLDGEQFF. CDR3 nucleotide sequence: TGTGCCAGCAGCTCCTTAGACGGTGAGCAGTTCTTC.

This clonotype was detected many times. This chain's CDR3 is CASSQDWDSHQPQHF. As DNA, the CDR3 is TGCGCCAGCAGCCAAGATTGGGACAGTCATCAGCCCCAGCATTTT. The J gene is TRBJ1-5, the V gene TRBV4-1; TRBD1 aligns across 7 bases. CDR1 MGHRA and CDR2 YSYEKL come from the germline V gene. The CDR3 consists of 15 residues. V gave up 0 bases and J gave up 5 bases; unmatched junction bases: 4.

The table lists this clonotype with many counts. The chain uses TRBV11-2 and TRBJ2-7; D might be TRBD2 (5 bases). V was cut by 1 base and J by 3 bases, with 10 bases left in between. This CDR3 contains 14 residues. From germline, CDR1 is SGHAT and CDR2 FQNNGV. CDR3 region: CASSLVARVYEQYF. Here the CDR3 DNA reads TGTGCCAGCAGCTTAGTAGCGCGGGTCTACGAGCAGTACTTC.

This clonotype has a count of ten or more. The V call is TRBV2, the J call TRBJ2-7; either TRBD1 or TRBD2 may supply D (6 bases each). V lost 1 base, J lost 3 bases, and 10 bases lay in between. CDR1 and CDR2 (germline): SNHLY, FYNNEI. The CDR3 is 14 amino acids. The CDR3 DNA is TGTGCCAGCAGTGAAGGAGGGGGGCTCTACGAGCAGTACTTC. This codes for CASSEGGGLYEQYF.

This rearrangement joins TRBV4-1 to TRBJ2-1, with TRBD2 identical over 8 bases. Per the germline V gene, CDR1 is MGHRA and CDR2 is YSYEKL. The CDR3 is 17 residues long. The V segment lost 0 bases and the J segment 3 bases; nucleotides outside the gene matches: 7. This chain's CDR3 is CASSQESGRAGYNEQFF. CDR3 DNA sequence: TGCGCCAGCAGCCAAGAATCCGGGAGGGCCGGCTACAATGAGCAGTTCTTC.

This clonotype was seen a handful of times. The J gene is TRBJ1-1, the V gene TRBV7-9; 8 bases line up with TRBD1. This CDR3 has 18 residues. With 0 bases clipped from V and 3 bases from J, the junction kept 12 bases outside the gene matches. From germline, CDR1 is SEHNR and CDR2 FQNEAQ (reference sequence). CDR3 DNA: TGTGCCAGCAGCTTAGCCCCAGGGGGCGACTGGTCGGACACTGAAGCTTTCTTT. Its protein product is CASSLAPGGDWSDTEAFF.

The V and J genes are TRBV15 and TRBJ1-1; TRBD1 matches at 9 bases. The trim removed 1 base at V and 11 bases at J, leaving 8 bases unmatched. The CDR3 is made up of 14 amino acids. Per the germline V gene, CDR1 is LNHNV and CDR2 is YYDKDF (reference sequence). The CDR3 DNA reads as TGTGCCACCAGCAGAGTAAAACAGGGGGCGCGGGCTTTCTTT. This gives the protein CATSRVKQGARAFF.

J is TRBJ1-1 and V is TRBV6-2 or TRBV6-3, with 9 bases that match TRBD1. J gave up 6 bases and V 5 bases, and 7 bases lay outside the gene matches. CDR3 size: 14 residues. Germline V lookup: CDR1 MNHEY, CDR2 SVGEGT. The CDR3 coding sequence is TGTGCCAGCAGTGGGGCGGACAGGGGCGCTGAAGCTTTCTTT. Its translation: CASSGADRGAEAFF.

This clonotype has a handful of counts. The chain combines TRBV11-3 with TRBJ2-4; D is perhaps TRBD1 (5 bases). V lost 1 base and J lost 1, with 11 bases in between. The CDR3 runs 16 residues. Germline V CDR1 and CDR2: SGHNT, YENEEA. The chain's CDR3 is CASSLGPGLAKNIQYF. CDR3 nucleotide sequence: TGTGCCAGCAGCTTAGGCCCAGGGCTGGCCAAAAACATTCAGTACTTC.

This clonotype was seen ten or more times. The chain is built from TRBV20-1 and TRBJ1-5; D gene ambiguous. Trimming pared 3 bases from V and 0 bases from J, leaving 9 bases between. The germline gives CDR1 DFQATT, CDR2 SNEGSKA (reference sequence). The CDR3 has 14 residues. CDR3 region: CSASVGYSNQPQHF. The CDR3 region has the DNA TGCAGTGCTAGTGTAGGGTATAGCAATCAGCCCCAGCATTTT.

This clonotype was observed a handful of times. The genes are TRBV20-1 and TRBJ1-1; no definite D call. This CDR3 comprises 12 residues. Germline V gives CDR1 DFQATT, CDR2 SNEGSKA (reference sequence). Trimming took off 0 bases at V and 8 bases at J, with 10 bases between the two ends. As DNA, the CDR3 is TGCAGTGCTAGAGATTTCGGGAGAGAAGCTTTCTTT. This encodes CSARDFGREAFF.

The table lists this clonotype with a few counts. The genes are TRBV9 and TRBJ1-5; TRBD1 is a possible D gene (6 bases). Trimming took 3 bases from V and 3 from J, leaving 10 bases between them. Looked up from germline, CDR1 is SGDLS and CDR2 is YYNGEE. The length of the CDR3 is 14 residues. CDR3 sequence reads: CASSATGDNQPQHF. The CDR3 DNA reads TGTGCCAGCAGCGCGACAGGAGACAATCAGCCCCAGCATTTT.

This clonotype showed up just a few times. The chain combines TRBV20-1 with TRBJ2-5; 10 positions agree with TRBD2. CDR3 length: 16 residues. Unmatched junction bases numbered 9, after V lost 3 bases and J lost 2 bases. Germline V gives CDR1 DFQATT, CDR2 SNEGSKA (reference sequence). The CDR3 protein is CSASSLAGALQETQYF. CDR3 nucleotides: TGCAGTGCTAGTAGCCTAGCGGGGGCCCTACAAGAGACCCAGTACTTC.

There are many counts of this clonotype. J is TRBJ2-7 and V is TRBV6-1, with 8 bases identical to TRBD1. Germline V gene sequence: CDR1 MNHNS, CDR2 SASEGT. The CDR3 has 14 amino acids. V shed 6 bases and J 7 bases; nucleotides not matched to a gene: 11. Here the CDR3 reads CASSSGQVLKEQYF. The CDR3 coding sequence is TGTGCCAGCAGCTCGGGACAGGTCCTCAAGGAGCAGTACTTC.

The CDR3 coding sequence is TGTGCCAGCAGTTCTTACAGGGAAAATCAGCCCCAGCATTTT. Amino acid sequence: CASSSYRENQPQHF. This sequence joins TRBV7-9 and TRBJ1-5, with D maybe TRBD1 (6 bases). Germline values: CDR1 SEHNR, CDR2 FQNEAQ (reference sequence). The CDR3 is made up of 14 amino acids. Trimming removed 6 bases at V and 4 bases at J, with 13 bases between.

Concerning this clonotype: One base away lies a much larger clone, so this may be a sequencing read error. This chain connects TRBV3-1 to TRBJ1-2; D ambiguous. The CDR3 covers 15 residues. Germline V gene sequence: CDR1 LGHDT, CDR2 YNNKEL (reference sequence). Trimming took off 4 bases at V and 2 bases at J, with 14 bases between the two ends. The CDR3 coding sequence is TGTGCCAGCAGCCGAGACTCGACCGGAAACTATGGCTACACCTTC. It yields the protein CASSRDSTGNYGYTF.

This clonotype was observed many times. The chain has TRBV7-2 and TRBJ1-1; D is unclear. This CDR3 has 13 residues. V lost 2 bases, J lost 8 bases, and 12 bases lay in between. CDR1 and CDR2 from the germline V gene are SGHTA and FQGNSA. DNA for the CDR3: TGTGCCAGCAGCTTATACGGGAGACCAGAAGCTTTCTTT. Translation gives CASSLYGRPEAFF.

The table lists this clonotype with a count of one. The DNA of the CDR3 is TGTGCCAGCAGTGGCCGGGACAGAATTGATGGCTACACCTTC. This translates into CASSGRDRIDGYTF. The chain joins TRBV27 to TRBJ1-2, with 7 bases that match TRBD1. The CDR3 contains 14 residues. Germline loops: CDR1 MNHEY, CDR2 SMNVEV (reference sequence). V was pared by 5 bases and J by 6 bases, with 9 bases of the junction left unmatched.